This TCR beta chain is from a study of blood T cells in healthy people across ages. Study at large: Template switching caught about one barcoded beta molecule for each two T cells.

This clonotype was seen at least ten times. J lost 2 bases, V lost 0 bases, and 13 bases had no gene match. Looked up from germline, CDR1 is ENHRY and CDR2 is SYGVKD. This CDR3 is 19 amino acids long. A J-beta primer mix and a sample-barcoded 5' primer were used in a second PCR of roughly 7 to 12 cycles. Each CDR3 protein is one row after TCRdb ran MiXCR on the 5' RACE reads. The table includes more than 800,000 distinct CDR3 sequences, under 30% detected once. This sequence joins TRBV10-3 and TRBJ2-5, with 9 bases identical to TRBD2. The clonotype was recovered from a woman aged 80 or older in good health. The sequencing sample was made of blood. The CDR3 DNA is TGTGCCATCAGTGAGTCGCAGTCTAGCGGGGACGTTAGGCAAGAGACCCAGTACTTC. This codes for CAISESQSSGDVRQETQYF.